This T cell receptor beta chain was recovered during a study of blood T cell repertoires in COVID-19 (dated by TCRdb to the early 2020s). Background for the entire study: The collaborator samples originated in the United States, Italy and Spain and spanned the acute and convalescent phases of COVID-19. Where available, HLA class I and class II types were taken from metadata supplied by the sample provider and were not determined by assay-based typing. The material from the prospective study consisted of cDNA or gDNA derived from T cells, B-cell-depleted T cells, or PBMCs. The samples were drawn from two sources: the first 160 participants of the ongoing ImmuneRACE study, and 1,254 subjects contributed by 6 global collaborators. The repertoires were released in a freely available public database meant as a resource for research on the immune response to SARS-CoV-2. A de-identified subject ID, COVID-19 status, age in years and sex were almost always included in the sample metadata. Subjects who had been exposed to COVID-19, were actively infected with it, or had recovered from it provided the deeply sampled blood TCRbeta repertoires that made up the dataset. The study at large found these results: The amount of clinical and demographic metadata varied by source and participant and was provided uncurated.

TCRbeta CDR3 regions were amplified from genomic DNA using the immunoSEQ Assay, a bias-controlled multiplex PCR. On the study's bioinformatics: The number of nucleated cells in each sample was estimated by amplification of reference gene primers within the assay. Sequence reads were collapsed and filtered to measure the absolute abundance of every unique TCRbeta CDR3 rearrangement. For each sample, productive Simpson clonality was calculated as the square root of Simpson's diversity index over productive rearrangements. TCRdb took over this immuneACCESS table, retaining in-frame rearrangements with V and J assigned. Such tables are incomplete; in checked studies, under half of the missing clones stem from an unresolved V gene, and the remainder is unexplained. V, J and clone size are those of that table, while D and trimming were read from the DNA. The sample data list tens of thousands of clones, and 89% of these were observed just once. The top ten clones comprise around 5.2% of the sample.

With respect to this clone: Its antigen remains unidentified. No base quality information exists; no much larger clone differs at one position.

At one collaborating source in Seattle, patients were enrolled during active infection and were followed longitudinally through the course of disease. Whole blood was collected in K2EDTA tubes by collaborating institutions according to the institutions' own protocols. For TCRbeta analysis, collaborator samples were shipped as frozen whole blood, as isolated PBMCs, or as DNA extracted from either sample type. V is cut back by 2 bases and J by 7 bases, with 8 bases in the junction unmatched. CDR1 SGHNT and CDR2 YYREEE were looked up in the germline V gene (reference sequence). The CDR3 runs 16 amino acids, cysteine and phenylalanine included. Solely the CDR3 DNA is kept, with 48 bases framed from the first base.

The rearrangement joined TRBV5-4 to TRBJ2-2; the junction holds 10 bases that match TRBD1. The source of this sequence is a man in his fifties or sixties with COVID-19, enrolled during active disease. Sequenced sample: peripheral blood. The DNA is as follows: TGTGCCAGCAGCTTCCCTCCCGGGACAGGGGACGGGGAGCTGTTTTTT. It translates as CASSFPPGTGDGELFF.